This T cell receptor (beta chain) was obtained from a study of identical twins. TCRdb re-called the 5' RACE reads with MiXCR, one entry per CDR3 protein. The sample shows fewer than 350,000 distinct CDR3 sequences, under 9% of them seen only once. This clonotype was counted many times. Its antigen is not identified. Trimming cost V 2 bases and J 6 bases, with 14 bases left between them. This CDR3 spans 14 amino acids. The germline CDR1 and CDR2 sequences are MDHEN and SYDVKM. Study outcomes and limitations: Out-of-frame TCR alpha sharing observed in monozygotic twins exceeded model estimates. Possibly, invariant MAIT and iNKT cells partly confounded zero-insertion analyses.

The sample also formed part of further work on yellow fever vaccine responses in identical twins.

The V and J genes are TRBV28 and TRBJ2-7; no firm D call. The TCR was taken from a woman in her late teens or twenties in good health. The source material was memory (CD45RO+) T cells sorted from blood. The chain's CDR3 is CASSLAALGLEQYF. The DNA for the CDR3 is TGTGCCAGCAGTTTAGCCGCTCTGGGCCTCGAGCAGTACTTC.